A single sample gave rise to the 22 T cell receptor beta chains below, sequenced in a study of breast tumors, draining lymph nodes, adjacent tissues. TCRdb called the multiplex PCR reads again in MiXCR, with one record for every CDR3 protein. The sample carries over 60,000 distinct CDR3 sequences, less than 50% recorded once. The source material was breast tumor tissue. These receptors all come from a female donor with breast cancer. Some clones in this sample may be carry-over from other donors' samples.

This sequence joins TRBV29-1 and TRBJ2-3, with 9 bases that match TRBD1. Per germline, CDR1 SQVTM and CDR2 ANQGSEA. J lost 3 bases, V lost 8 bases, and 6 bases had no gene match. The CDR3 is 13 residues long. DNA of the CDR3: TGCAGCTTAAGACAGGGGGAAACAGATACGCAGTATTTT. Translating gives CSLRQGETDTQYF.

The genes are TRBV28 and TRBJ1-4, with TRBD1 matching over 8 bases. The CDR3 is 17 residues long. Germline CDR1 and CDR2: MDHEN and SYDVKM. The V gene end was trimmed by 4 bases and the J gene end by 4 bases; junction bases not matched to a gene: 11. The DNA for the CDR3 is TGTGCCAGCAGTTCCCCCTCGACAGGGGAGGGTAATGAAAAACTGTTTTTT. This translates into CASSSPSTGEGNEKLFF.

This clonotype was detected ten times or more. At one end the junction does not follow the germline gene, possibly because of a read error. The rearrangement joins TRBV4-2 to TRBJ2-5; 11 positions agree with TRBD2. CDR1 and CDR2 (germline): LGHNA, YNFKEQ. The CDR3 has 16 amino acids. The CDR3 sequence: CASSHLGLAAQENQYF. CDR3 coding DNA: TGTGCCAGCAGCCACCTGGGACTAGCGGCCCAAGAGAACCAGTACTTC.

Details on this clonotype: One end of the junction is discordant with germline, which a read error may explain. The rearrangement links TRBV9 to TRBJ1-5; D is perhaps TRBD1 (6 bases). In germline, CDR1 is SGDLS, CDR2 YYNGEE. The length of the CDR3 is 15 residues. Here the CDR3 DNA reads TGTGCCAGCAGCACAGGAGTCGGGGGCAATCAGCCCCCGCATTTT. Its protein product is CASSTGVGGNQPPHF.

Turning to this clonotype: It may be a read error: a sequence one base away is much more abundant. DNA for the CDR3: TGTGCCAGCAGACAAAGGGGGTATCGACAGCCCCAGCATTTT. This sequence encodes CASRQRGYRQPQHF. The chain is built from TRBV6-6 and TRBJ1-5, with D perhaps TRBD1 (6 bases). The CDR3 is made up of 14 amino acids. V lost 6 bases to trimming and J lost 7 bases, with 16 bases between them. CDR1 is MNHNY and CDR2 is SVGAGI in the germline V gene (reference sequence).

This clonotype has a count of ten or more. The chain recombines TRBV3-1 with TRBJ2-7, with D possibly being TRBD1 (6 bases). CDR1 is LGHDT and CDR2 is YNNKEL in the germline V gene (reference sequence). The V and J ends lost 4 bases and 5 bases respectively, with 12 bases between them. CDR3 length: 13 residues. CDR3 protein: CASSLDRIHEQYF. CDR3 DNA: TGTGCCAGCAGCCTAGACAGGATCCACGAGCAGTACTTC.

In its sample, this clonotype was seen many times. This chain connects TRBV5-1 to TRBJ1-1, with a possible D match to TRBD1 (6 bases). Trimming took 3 bases from V and 11 from J, leaving 17 bases between them. The germline V gene has CDR1 SGHRS and CDR2 YFSETQ. The CDR3 has 13 residues. CDR3 sequence (DNA): TGCGCCAGCAGCTCCGACAGGCCGGGAGGTGCTTTCTTT. This encodes CASSSDRPGGAFF.

The chain couples TRBV20-1 to TRBJ2-5, with 7 bases lining up with TRBD1. Trimming cost V 0 bases and J 9 bases; bases outside gene matches: 13. This CDR3 contains 15 residues. Germline V gene sequence: CDR1 DFQATT, CDR2 SNEGSKA (reference sequence). The CDR3 region is CSARDSSTGDQPQYF. In DNA, the CDR3 is TGCAGTGCTAGAGATTCAAGCACAGGGGATCAGCCCCAGTACTTC.

Many counts were recorded for this clonotype. The chain recombines TRBV29-1 with TRBJ2-2; D perhaps matches TRBD1 (5 bases). The length of the CDR3 is 14 residues. CDR1 is SQVTM and CDR2 is ANQGSEA in the germline V gene. Trimming took 1 base from V and 6 from J, leaving 12 bases between them. CDR3 residues: CSVEVTAGPGELFF. The DNA of the CDR3 is TGCAGCGTTGAAGTGACAGCCGGCCCCGGGGAGCTGTTTTTT.

This clonotype was found once. The rearrangement joins TRBV7-9 to TRBJ2-7; TRBD1 agrees at 7 bases. This CDR3 region has 15 residues. CDR1 SEHNR and CDR2 FQNEAQ come from the germline V gene (reference sequence). J lost 3 bases, V lost 5 bases, and 10 bases had no gene match. The CDR3 bases are TGTGCCAGCAGCGCCACCGGGACAGAAAACTACGAGCAGTACTTC. Translated: CASSATGTENYEQYF.

At least ten counts were recorded for this clonotype. The chain is built from TRBV3-1 and TRBJ2-1; no definite D call. The CDR3 loop spans 14 amino acids. V lost 1 base and J 2 bases, leaving 6 bases between the germline ends. From germline, CDR1 is LGHDT and CDR2 YNNKEL (reference sequence). The CDR3 sequence is CASSQGTTYNEQFF. CDR3 DNA: TGTGCCAGCAGCCAAGGGACCACCTACAATGAGCAGTTCTTC.

This clonotype was counted ten times or more. The chain carries TRBV28 and TRBJ2-7; D gene unclear. Germline CDR1 is MDHEN and CDR2 is SYDVKM. The CDR3 length is 15 residues. V lost 4 bases, J lost 1 base, and 14 bases lay in between. The CDR3: CASSSSFGVSYEQYF. In DNA form, the CDR3 reads TGTGCCAGCAGTTCGAGTTTTGGCGTATCCTACGAGCAGTACTTC.

This clonotype was counted ten times or more. J is TRBJ2-1 and V is TRBV12-3 or TRBV12-4, with D hard to call. CDR3 length equals 12 residues. With 6 bases removed from V and 4 bases from J, the gap between germline ends came to 7 bases. As DNA, the CDR3 is TGTGCCAGCAGCCCAGGTTACAATGAGCAGTTCTTC. As protein: CASSPGYNEQFF.

Many counts were recorded for this clonotype. The chain joins TRBV19 to TRBJ2-6, with 13 bases matching TRBD2. The junction had 6 bases not matched to a gene; V was cut back by 7 bases and J by 0 bases. The CDR3 is made up of 18 amino acids. Per the germline V gene, CDR1 is LNHDA and CDR2 is SQIVND (reference sequence). The CDR3 DNA reads as TGTGCCAGTATACGGACTAGCGGGGGCCCCTCTGGGGCCAACGTCCTGACTTTC. Translated, it gives CASIRTSGGPSGANVLTF.

This clonotype showed up many times. The gene calls are TRBV20-1 and TRBJ2-3, with 10 nucleotides matching TRBD2. There are 15 residues in the CDR3. Germline CDR1 DFQATT, CDR2 SNEGSKA (reference sequence). With V trimmed by 3 bases and J by 1 base, 4 bases remained unmatched. CDR3 sequence: CSARPGLARTDTQYF. CDR3 DNA: TGCAGTGCTAGGCCGGGACTAGCGCGCACAGATACGCAGTATTTT.

The sample holds many counts of this clonotype. J is TRBJ2-3 and V is TRBV7-3, with 9 bases lining up with TRBD2. CDR1 SGHTA and CDR2 FQGTGA come from the germline V gene. There are 15 residues in the CDR3. Trimming removed 5 bases from V and 2 bases from J; junction bases left unmatched: 5. This CDR3 reads CASSAGGGLTDTQYF. CDR3 nucleotides: TGTGCCAGCAGCGCGGGGGGGGGGCTCACAGATACGCAGTATTTT.

This clonotype came up many times. The V call is TRBV20-1, the J call TRBJ2-3; no firm D call. The CDR3 extends over 16 amino acids. V lost 1 base and J 6 bases, leaving 20 bases between the germline ends. Germline lookup yields CDR1 DFQATT and CDR2 SNEGSKA (reference sequence). CDR3 in amino acids: CSARGFQRSLTDTQYF. As DNA, the CDR3 is TGCAGTGCTAGAGGGTTCCAACGATCCCTCACGGATACGCAGTATTTT.

This clonotype was detected many times. V is TRBV12-3 or TRBV12-4 and J is TRBJ1-2; no definite D call. V was pared by 0 bases and J by 8 bases, with 7 bases between. CDR3 length: 12 residues. CDR3 bases: TGTGCCAGCAGTTTAGCGTTTGGGGGCTACACCTTC. It translates to CASSLAFGGYTF.

As for this clonotype: One junction end does not reproduce the germline sequence, and a read error may be involved. The V gene is TRBV6-6, the J gene TRBJ2-3; tentatively, D is TRBD2 (7 bases). The CDR3 runs to 13 residues. Per the germline V gene, CDR1 is MNHNY and CDR2 is SVGAGI (reference sequence). The CDR3 region has the DNA TGTGCCAGCACGCGCGGGGGCACAGACACGCATTATTTT. Encoded protein: CASTRGGTDTHYF.

The V and J genes are TRBV11-2 and TRBJ2-1, with 9 nucleotides matching TRBD1. The germline gives CDR1 SGHAT, CDR2 FQNNGV. Trimming at V came to 2 bases and at J to 6 bases, leaving 2 bases not matched to a gene. The CDR3 consists of 14 residues. The CDR3: CASSLTGGANEQFF. The CDR3 DNA reads as TGTGCCAGCAGCTTAACAGGGGGCGCCAATGAGCAGTTCTTC.

This clonotype appeared many times. V is TRBV11-3 and J is TRBJ1-3; D is undetermined. The CDR3 runs to 15 residues. Per the germline V gene, CDR1 is SGHNT and CDR2 is YENEEA. V was pared by 5 bases and J by 8 bases, with 19 bases between. For the CDR3, the DNA is TGTGCCAGCAGCCATACCTCACGGCCAGTCGACACCATATATTTT. Its translation: CASSHTSRPVDTIYF.

A note on this clonotype: Here the CDR3 omits its conserved ending phenylalanine or tryptophan, so a read error is the likely source. The chain is built from TRBV5-8 and TRBJ1-3; D perhaps matches TRBD1 (5 bases). V was cut by 4 bases and J by 8 bases, with 31 bases left in between. CDR3 length: 19 amino acids. CDR1 and CDR2 (germline): SGHTS, YDEGEE. The CDR3 nucleotides read TGTGCCAGCAGCACAATATCGACAGCCCGTCCTAACTATGGCTACACCATATATTCT. This gives the protein CASSTISTARPNYGYTIYS.